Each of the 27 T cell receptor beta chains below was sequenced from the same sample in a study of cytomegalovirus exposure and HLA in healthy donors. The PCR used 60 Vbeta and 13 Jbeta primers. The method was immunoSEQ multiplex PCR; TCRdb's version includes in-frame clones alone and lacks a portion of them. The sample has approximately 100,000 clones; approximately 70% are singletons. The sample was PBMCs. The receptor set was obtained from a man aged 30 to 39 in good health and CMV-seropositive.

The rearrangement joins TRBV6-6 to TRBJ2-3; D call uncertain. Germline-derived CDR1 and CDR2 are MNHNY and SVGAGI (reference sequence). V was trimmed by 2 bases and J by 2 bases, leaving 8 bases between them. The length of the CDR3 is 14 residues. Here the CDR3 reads CASSYVDFTDTQYF. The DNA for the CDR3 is TGTGCCAGCAGTTACGTAGACTTCACAGATACGCAGTATTTT.

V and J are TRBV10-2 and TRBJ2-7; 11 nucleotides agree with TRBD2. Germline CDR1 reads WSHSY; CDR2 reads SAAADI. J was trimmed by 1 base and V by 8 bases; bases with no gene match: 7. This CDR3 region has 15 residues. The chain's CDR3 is CASRISGGASYEQYF. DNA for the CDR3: TGCGCCAGCCGGATTAGCGGGGGGGCTTCCTACGAGCAGTACTTC.

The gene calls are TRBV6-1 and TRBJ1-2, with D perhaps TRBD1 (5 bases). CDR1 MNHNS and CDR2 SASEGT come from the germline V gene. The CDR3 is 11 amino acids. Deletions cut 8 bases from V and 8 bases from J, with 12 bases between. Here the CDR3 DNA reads TGTGCCAGCGTCAGGGTAGGAGGCTACACCTTC. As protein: CASVRVGGYTF.

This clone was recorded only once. This CDR3 reads CASSMDSYYGYTF. CDR3 in DNA: TGTGCCAGCAGCATGGACAGCTACTATGGCTACACCTTC. The rearrangement links TRBV2 to TRBJ1-2, with D possibly being TRBD1 (6 bases). The V and J ends lost 6 bases and 3 bases respectively, with 11 bases between them. The germline gives CDR1 SNHLY, CDR2 FYNNEI. This CDR3 has 13 residues.

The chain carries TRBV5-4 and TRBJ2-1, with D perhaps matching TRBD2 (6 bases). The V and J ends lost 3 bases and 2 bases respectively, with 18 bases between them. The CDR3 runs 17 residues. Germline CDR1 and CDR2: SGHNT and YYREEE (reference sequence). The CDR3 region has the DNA TGTGCCAGCAGCTATGGCGGGGTGGCCTCAACCTACAATGAGCAGTTCTTC. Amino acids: CASSYGGVASTYNEQFF.

The CDR3 region is CASSTPWTSGGTQYF. In DNA form, the CDR3 reads TGTGCCAGTAGTACACCCTGGACTAGCGGGGGAACGCAGTATTTT. This chain uses TRBV19 with TRBJ2-3; 13 bases line up with TRBD2. CDR3 length equals 15 residues. V lost 4 bases to trimming and J lost 9 bases; unmatched junction nucleotides: 7. CDR1 and CDR2 (germline): LNHDA, SQIVND (reference sequence).

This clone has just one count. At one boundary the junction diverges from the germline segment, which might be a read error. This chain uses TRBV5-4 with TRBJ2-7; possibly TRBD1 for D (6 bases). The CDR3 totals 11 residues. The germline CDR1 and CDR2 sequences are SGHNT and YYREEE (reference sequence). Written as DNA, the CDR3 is TGTGCCAGCAGCCGAGGGGGATTAACCAATTTC. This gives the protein CASSRGGLTNF.

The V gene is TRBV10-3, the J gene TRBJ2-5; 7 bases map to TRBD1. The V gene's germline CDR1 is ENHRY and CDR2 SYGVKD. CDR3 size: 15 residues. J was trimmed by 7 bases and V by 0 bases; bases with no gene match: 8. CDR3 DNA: TGTGCCATCAGTGAGTCGGTACAGGGGAAGGGGACCCAGTACTTC. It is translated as CAISESVQGKGTQYF.

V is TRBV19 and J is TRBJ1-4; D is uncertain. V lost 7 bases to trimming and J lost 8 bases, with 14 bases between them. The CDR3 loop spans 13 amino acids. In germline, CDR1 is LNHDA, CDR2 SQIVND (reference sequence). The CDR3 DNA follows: TGTGCCAGTAATCCTTTGGCGGGGGAAAAACTGTTTTTT. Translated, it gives CASNPLAGEKLFF.

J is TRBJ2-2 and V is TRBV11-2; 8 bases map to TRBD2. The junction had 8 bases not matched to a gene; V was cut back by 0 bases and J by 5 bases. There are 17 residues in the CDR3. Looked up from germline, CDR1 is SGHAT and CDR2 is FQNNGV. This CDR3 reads CASSLDRASGLTGELFF. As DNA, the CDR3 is TGTGCCAGCAGCTTAGATAGGGCTAGCGGGTTAACCGGGGAGCTGTTTTTT.

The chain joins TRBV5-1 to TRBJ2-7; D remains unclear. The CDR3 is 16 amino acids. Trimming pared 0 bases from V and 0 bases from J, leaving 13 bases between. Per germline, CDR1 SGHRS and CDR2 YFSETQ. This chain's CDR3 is CASSLARQVYSYEQYF. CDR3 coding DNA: TGCGCCAGCAGCTTGGCCAGGCAGGTCTACTCCTACGAGCAGTACTTC.

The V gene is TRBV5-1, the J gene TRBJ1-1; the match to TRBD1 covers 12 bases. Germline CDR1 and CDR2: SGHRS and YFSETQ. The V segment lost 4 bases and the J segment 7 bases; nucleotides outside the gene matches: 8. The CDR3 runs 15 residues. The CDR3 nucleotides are TGCGCCAGCAGCCCCGGGACAGGGGGCGCCGGTGAAGCTTTCTTT. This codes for CASSPGTGGAGEAFF.

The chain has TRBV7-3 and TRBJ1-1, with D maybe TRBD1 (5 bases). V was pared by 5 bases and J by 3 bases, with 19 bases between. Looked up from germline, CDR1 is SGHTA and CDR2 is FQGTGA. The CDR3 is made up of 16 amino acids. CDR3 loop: CASSPSRGGRDTEAFF. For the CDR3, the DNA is TGTGCCAGCAGCCCAAGTCGGGGGGGAAGGGACACTGAAGCTTTCTTT.

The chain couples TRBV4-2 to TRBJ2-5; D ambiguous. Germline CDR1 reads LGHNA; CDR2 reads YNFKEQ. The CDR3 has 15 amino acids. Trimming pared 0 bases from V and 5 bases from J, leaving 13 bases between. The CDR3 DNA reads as TGTGCCAGCAGCCAAGAAGGAACAGTCTGGGAGACCCAGTACTTC. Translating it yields CASSQEGTVWETQYF.

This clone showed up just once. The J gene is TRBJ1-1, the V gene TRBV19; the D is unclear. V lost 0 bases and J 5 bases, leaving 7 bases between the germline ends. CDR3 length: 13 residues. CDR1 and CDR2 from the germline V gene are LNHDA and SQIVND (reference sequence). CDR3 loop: CASSIDLETEAFF. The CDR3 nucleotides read TGTGCCAGTAGTATAGATTTAGAGACTGAAGCTTTCTTT.

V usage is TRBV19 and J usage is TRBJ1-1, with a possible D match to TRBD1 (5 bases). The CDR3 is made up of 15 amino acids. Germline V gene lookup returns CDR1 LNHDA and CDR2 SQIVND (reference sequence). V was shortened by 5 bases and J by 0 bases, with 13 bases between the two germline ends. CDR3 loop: CASSFGRGLNTEAFF. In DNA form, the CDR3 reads TGTGCCAGTAGTTTTGGAAGGGGCCTGAACACTGAAGCTTTCTTT.

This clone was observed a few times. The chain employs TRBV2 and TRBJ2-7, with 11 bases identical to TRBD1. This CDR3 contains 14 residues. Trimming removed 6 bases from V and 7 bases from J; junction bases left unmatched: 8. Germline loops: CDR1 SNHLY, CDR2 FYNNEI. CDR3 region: CASSPRDRGFEQYF. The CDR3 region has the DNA TGTGCCAGCAGCCCCCGGGACAGGGGGTTTGAGCAGTACTTC.

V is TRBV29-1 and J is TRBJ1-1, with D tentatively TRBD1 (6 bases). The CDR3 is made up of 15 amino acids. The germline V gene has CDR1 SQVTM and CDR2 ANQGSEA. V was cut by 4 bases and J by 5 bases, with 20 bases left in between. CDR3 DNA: TGCAGCGTTGGGGGGGAGGGCAGGGGTTGGACTGAAGCTTTCTTT. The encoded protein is CSVGGEGRGWTEAFF. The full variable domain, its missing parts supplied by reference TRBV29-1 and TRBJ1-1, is SAVISQKPSRDICQRGTSLTIQCQVDSQVTMMFWYRQQPGQSLTLIATANQGSEATYESGFVIDKFPISRPNLTFSTLTVSNMSPEDSSIYLCSVGGEGRGWTEAFFGQGTRLTVV.

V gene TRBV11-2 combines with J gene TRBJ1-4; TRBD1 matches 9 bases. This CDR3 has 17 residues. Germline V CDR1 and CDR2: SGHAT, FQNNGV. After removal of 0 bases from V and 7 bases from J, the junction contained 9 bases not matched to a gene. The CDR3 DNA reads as TGTGCCAGCAGCTTAGACCCGGGACAGGGTACGGGTGAAAAACTGTTTTTT. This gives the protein CASSLDPGQGTGEKLFF.

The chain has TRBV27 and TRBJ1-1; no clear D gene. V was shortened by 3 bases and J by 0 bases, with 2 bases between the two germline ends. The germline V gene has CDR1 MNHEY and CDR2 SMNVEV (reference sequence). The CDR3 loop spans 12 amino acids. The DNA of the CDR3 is TGTGCCAGCAGTTTCATGAACACTGAAGCTTTCTTT. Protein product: CASSFMNTEAFF.

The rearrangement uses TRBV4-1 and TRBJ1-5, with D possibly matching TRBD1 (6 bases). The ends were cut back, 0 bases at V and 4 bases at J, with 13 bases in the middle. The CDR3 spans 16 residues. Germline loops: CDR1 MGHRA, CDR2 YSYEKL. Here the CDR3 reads CASSQEGRGGNQPQHF. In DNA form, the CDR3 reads TGCGCCAGCAGCCAAGAGGGGCGAGGGGGTAATCAGCCCCAGCATTTT.

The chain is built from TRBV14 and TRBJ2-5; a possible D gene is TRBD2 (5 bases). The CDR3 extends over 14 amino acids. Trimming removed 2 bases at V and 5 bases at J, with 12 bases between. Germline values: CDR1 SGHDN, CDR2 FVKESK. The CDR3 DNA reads TGTGCCAGCAGCCAAAACCTTGGAGGCGAGACCCAGTACTTC. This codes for CASSQNLGGETQYF. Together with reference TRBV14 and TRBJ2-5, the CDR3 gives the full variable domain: EAGVTQFPSHSVIEKGQTVTLRCDPISGHDNLYWYRRVMGKEIKFLLHFVKESKQDESGMPNNRFLAERTGGTYSTLKVQPAELEDSGVYFCASSQNLGGETQYFGPGTRLLVL.

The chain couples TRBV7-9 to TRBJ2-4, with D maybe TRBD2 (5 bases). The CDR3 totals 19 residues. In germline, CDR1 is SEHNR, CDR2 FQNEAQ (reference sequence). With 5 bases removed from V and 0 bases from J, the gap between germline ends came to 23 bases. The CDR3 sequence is CASSEGRPIGNIAKNIQYF. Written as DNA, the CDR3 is TGTGCCAGCAGCGAAGGGAGACCGATAGGGAACATAGCCAAAAACATTCAGTACTTC.

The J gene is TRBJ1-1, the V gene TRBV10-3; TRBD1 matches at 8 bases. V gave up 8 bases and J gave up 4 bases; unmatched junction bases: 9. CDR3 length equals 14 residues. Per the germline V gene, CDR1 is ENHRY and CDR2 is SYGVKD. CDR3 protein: CAIRDAQGATEAFF. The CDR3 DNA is TGTGCCATCCGAGACGCTCAGGGGGCCACTGAAGCTTTCTTT.

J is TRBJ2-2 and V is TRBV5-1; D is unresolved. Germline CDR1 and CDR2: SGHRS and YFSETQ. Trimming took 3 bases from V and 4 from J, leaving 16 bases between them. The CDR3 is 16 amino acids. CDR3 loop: CASSWREVGSTGELFF. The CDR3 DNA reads TGCGCCAGCAGCTGGCGCGAGGTCGGAAGCACCGGGGAGCTGTTTTTT.

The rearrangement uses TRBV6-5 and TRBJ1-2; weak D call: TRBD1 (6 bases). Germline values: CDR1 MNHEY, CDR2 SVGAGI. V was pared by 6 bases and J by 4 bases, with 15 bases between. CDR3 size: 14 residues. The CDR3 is CASRGWVGGYGYTF. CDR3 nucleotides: TGTGCCAGCAGGGGGTGGGTAGGGGGCTATGGCTACACCTTC.

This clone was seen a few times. CDR3: CASSQVLADNEQFF. CDR3 DNA: TGTGCCAGCAGCCAGGTACTAGCGGACAATGAGCAGTTCTTC. J is TRBJ2-1 and V is TRBV7-9; 8 nucleotides match TRBD2. V dropped 5 bases and J dropped 5; count of bases not matched to a gene: 5. Germline CDR1 and CDR2: SEHNR and FQNEAQ (reference sequence). The CDR3 is 14 amino acids.